This T cell receptor (beta chain) was observed in a study of early T cells in non-severe SARS-CoV-2 infection. There are many counts of this clonotype. Germline-derived CDR1 and CDR2 are MNHNS and SASEGT. This CDR3 is 15 amino acids long. Losses at the gene ends were 6 bases for V and 3 bases for J; bases not matched to a gene: 6. cDNA molecules, individually, were tagged with unique molecular identifiers. TCRdb recomputed calls from the 5' RACE reads with MiXCR, one row per CDR3 protein. The sample lists around 60,000 distinct CDR3 sequences, roughly a tenth occurring once. This chain links TRBV6-1 with TRBJ1-5; 9 bases agree with TRBD1. Sequenced material: whole blood. The sequence was obtained from an adult who was a healthcare worker with PCR-confirmed SARS-CoV-2 infection or an uninfected control (not recorded which). This chain's CDR3 is CASRGQGTPNQPQHF. CDR3 bases: TGTGCCAGCAGAGGACAGGGGACGCCCAATCAGCCCCAGCATTTT.